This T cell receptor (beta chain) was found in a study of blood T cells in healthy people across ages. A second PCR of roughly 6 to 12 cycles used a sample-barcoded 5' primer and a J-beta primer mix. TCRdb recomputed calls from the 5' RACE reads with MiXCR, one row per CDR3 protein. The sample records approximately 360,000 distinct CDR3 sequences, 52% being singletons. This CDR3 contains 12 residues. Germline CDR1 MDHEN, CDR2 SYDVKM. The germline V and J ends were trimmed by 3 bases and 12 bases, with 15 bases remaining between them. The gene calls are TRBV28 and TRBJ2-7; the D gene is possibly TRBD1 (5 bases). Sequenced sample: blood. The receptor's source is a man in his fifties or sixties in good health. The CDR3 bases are TGTGCCAGCAGTTTGCAGGGCTCAGGAACGTACTTC. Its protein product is CASSLQGSGTYF.